This T cell receptor beta chain is drawn from a study of cytomegalovirus exposure and HLA in healthy donors. Study-level points and caveats: The likely explanation for a cluster of highly shared sequence variants was sequencing artifact. According to a later analysis, most TCR beta chains associated with CMV appeared HLA-restricted.

Germline lookup yields CDR1 KGHSH and CDR2 LQKENI. This CDR3 comprises 15 residues. Between the trimmed V and J ends, which lost 0 bases and 0 bases, there was a span of 8 bases. On this clone: Its antigen is not known.

The PCR made use of 60 Vbeta and 13 Jbeta primers. Repertoires were generated with immunoSEQ multiplex PCR, while TCRdb's copy carries only in-frame clones and drops some. This sample has 100,000 to 150,000 clones, with 75% to 80% found just once. This TCR came from an older woman in good health and CMV-seronegative. Sequencing was done on a sample of PBMCs. The chain employs TRBV18 and TRBJ1-1; D might be TRBD1 (6 bases). For the CDR3, the DNA is TGTGCCAGCTCACCACCTACAGGGATGAACACTGAAGCTTTCTTT. Protein sequence: CASSPPTGMNTEAFF.